Listed here is a single T cell receptor beta chain. Many counts were recorded for this clonotype. It has no known antigen specificity. Base qualities were left out, and no much larger clone turns up one base away. The sample comes from a study of spatial heterogeneity in lung cancer (dated by TCRdb to the late 2010s). For the wider study: Beta-chain transcripts were consistently detected in greater numbers than alpha-chain transcripts, which likely reflects a higher abundance of beta-chain transcripts. In the raw uncorrected reads, each unique combination of TCR and UMI appeared more than ten times on average. The study quantitatively compared TCR alpha and beta repertoires across multiple tumor regions, matched nontumor lung and blood in non-small cell lung cancer. The study linked features of the TCR repertoire to counts of nonsynonymous mutations, which were determined by whole-exome sequencing of tumor tissue. At surgery, both alpha and beta chains were TCR-sequenced in about 200 tumor regions, fewer than 85 matched nontumor lung samples and over 50 PBMC samples. The study at large found these results: Ubiquitous expanded tumor TCRs showed up in blood more often at tumor resection than at routine follow-up. Confirming at a functional level the hypothesis that regional TCRs recognize regional mutations was considered to require additional single-cell paired TCR alpha and beta sequencing.

Ends trimmed: V by 6 bases, J by 5 bases; bases unmatched to a gene: 8. According to the germline V gene, CDR1 reads SQVTM and CDR2 reads ANQGSEA. CDR3 length: 14 amino acids, cysteine to phenylalanine. CDR3 DNA only is kept here, 42 bases in frame from base 1. Library construction relied on 5' RACE. Sequencing relied on a NextSeq 500. The TCR library protocol attached a unique molecular identifier to each TCR cDNA molecule to allow correction of PCR and sequencing errors. In the authors' own workflow: TCR identification, UMI-based error correction and CDR3 extraction were all carried out with Decombinator tools. Expanded TCRs were defined as those above a frequency of 2 per 1,000, corresponding to the top 1% of the tumor frequency distribution. Renyi diversity was calculated using the R vegan package after each repertoire was subsampled 100 times to 5,000 TCRs. CDR3 similarity networks were built from amino acid triplet string-kernel similarity, connecting CDR3s with pairwise similarity above 0.82. TCRdb reanalyzed the raw reads on its own, using fastp at Q25 for trimming and MiXCR for clone calling, and kept in-frame beta chains. Here each entry gathers all rows of one CDR3 protein and keeps the most common genes and DNA. V and J calls and clone size were set by TCRdb, not the authors. Across this sample there are some 80,000 distinct CDR3 sequences, with 7.5% to 9.5% seen only once. Roughly 6.4% of the sample lies in the top ten.

In light of the paper, this sample's time point label describes: sample taken at primary tumor resection. The donors were some 76 patients from the lung TRACERx cohort who had early-stage, untreated non-small cell lung cancer. Whole RNA extracted from tumor and nontumor lung tissue, or from cryopreserved PBMC samples, was used for TCR sequencing without cell sorting. Patients were selected for TCR sequencing only if sufficient RNA was available from at least two tumor regions. Source: PBMCs, taken at surgery. This chain is built from TRBV29-1 and TRBJ2-5; 11 central bases correspond to TRBD2. This receptor was obtained from a male donor with early-stage non-small cell lung cancer. The nucleotide sequence is TGCAGCGTCACTAGCGGGAGTGCCTGGGAGACCCAGTACTTC. The translation is CSVTSGSAWETQYF.